The 24 T cell receptor beta chains reported below all come from one sample, sequenced in a study of CD8+CD57+ T cells in acquired aplastic anemia. The template used for profiling TCR beta VDJ and CDR3 was genomic DNA. TCRdb itself ran the reads through MiXCR, one entry per CDR3 protein. This table has about 190,000 distinct CDR3 sequences, about half appearing once. Specimen: sorted CD4+, CD8+, or CD8+CD57+ T cells (not recorded which) from PBMCs. All receptors come from a human donor in good health, serving as a control.

This clonotype showed up just once. A junction end diverges from the germline sequence, so it may reflect a read error. This chain uses TRBV10-1 with TRBJ1-1, with D unclear. This CDR3 has 15 amino acids. Germline V gene sequence: CDR1 WNHNN, CDR2 SYGVQD (reference sequence). The DNA for the CDR3 is TGTGCCATCAGTGCCTCCGGTGGGATGAACACTGGAGCTTTCTTT. It encodes CAISASGGMNTGAFF.

The chain uses TRBV10-3 and TRBJ2-3; the match to TRBD1 covers 8 bases. CDR3 length: 14 residues. CDR1 and CDR2 (germline): ENHRY, SYGVKD. With V trimmed by 4 bases and J by 2 bases, 2 bases remained unmatched. DNA of the CDR3: TGTGCCATCAGTGGGGGACAGGTCACAGATACGCAGTATTTT. Protein: CAISGGQVTDTQYF.

CDR3: CSVEDPGTAGYTF. Written as DNA, the CDR3 is TGCAGCGTTGAAGACCCCGGGACAGCTGGCTACACCTTC. V is TRBV29-1 and J is TRBJ1-2; 7 bases match TRBD1. The V gene end was trimmed by 0 bases and the J gene end by 7 bases; junction bases not matched to a gene: 5. Germline CDR1 is SQVTM and CDR2 is ANQGSEA. The CDR3 has 13 amino acids.

This chain connects TRBV14 to TRBJ2-1; D gene ambiguous. Germline lookup yields CDR1 SGHDN and CDR2 FVKESK. V was cut by 4 bases and J by 4 bases, with 5 bases left in between. The CDR3 is 12 amino acids. The CDR3 spells CASSPSYNEQFF. CDR3 nucleotides: TGTGCCAGCAGCCCTTCATACAATGAGCAGTTCTTC.

Only one count was recorded for this clonotype. The chain recombines TRBV15 with TRBJ2-1, with 9 bases fitting TRBD2. Germline-derived CDR1 and CDR2 are LNHNV and YYDKDF (reference sequence). V gave up 3 bases and J gave up 7 bases; unmatched junction bases: 4. This CDR3 contains 14 residues. CDR3 loop: CATSSSGGANEQFF. CDR3 DNA: TGTGCCACCAGCAGTAGCGGGGGAGCGAATGAGCAGTTCTTC.

The chain carries TRBV20-1 and TRBJ2-7, with 9 nucleotides matching TRBD2. Germline V gene sequence: CDR1 DFQATT, CDR2 SNEGSKA (reference sequence). The V segment lost 3 bases and the J segment 0 bases; nucleotides outside the gene matches: 6. The length of the CDR3 is 15 residues. The CDR3 coding sequence is TGCAGTGCTAGTAGACTAGCGGCCAGCTCCTACGAGCAGTACTTC. It codes for CSASRLAASSYEQYF.

This clonotype was seen many times. The gene calls are TRBV7-2 and TRBJ2-7, with a tentative D call TRBD2 (5 bases). CDR3 size: 17 residues. Trimming removed 5 bases at V and 2 bases at J, with 22 bases between. Germline V gives CDR1 SGHTA, CDR2 FQGNSA. The CDR3 coding sequence is TGTGCCAGCAGCCGGAGGAACTTTGGGGAAGCGCCCTACGAGCAGTACTTC. This encodes CASSRRNFGEAPYEQYF.

Comment on this clonotype: This may be a read error, as it is one base from a much larger clone. The genes are TRBV28 and TRBJ1-2; TRBD1 might be the D (5 bases). The CDR3 is made up of 12 amino acids. Germline V gene sequence: CDR1 MDHEN, CDR2 SYDVKM. The DNA of the CDR3 is TGTGTCGGAGAGGGACGGCACTATGGCTACACCTTC. This sequence encodes CVGEGRHYGYTF.

The CDR3 region is CSARRPSSYNEQFF. The CDR3 DNA sequence: TGCAGTGCTAGAAGGCCGAGCTCCTACAATGAGCAGTTCTTC. The rearrangement joins TRBV20-1 to TRBJ2-1; D not resolved. Germline V gene lookup returns CDR1 DFQATT and CDR2 SNEGSKA (reference sequence). The CDR3 is 14 amino acids. Trimming took 2 bases from V and 0 from J, leaving 8 bases between them.

Many counts were recorded for this clonotype. The V call is TRBV5-8, the J call TRBJ1-2, with 10 bases fitting TRBD1. The V gene end was trimmed by 2 bases and the J gene end by 6 bases; junction bases not matched to a gene: 4. This CDR3 comprises 14 residues. CDR1 and CDR2 from the germline V gene are SGHTS and YDEGEE. Here the CDR3 reads CASSFSDRGHGYTF. The CDR3 DNA is TGTGCCAGCAGCTTTTCAGACAGGGGGCATGGCTACACCTTC. Full variable domain (outside the CDR3, taken from reference TRBV5-8 and TRBJ1-2): EAGVTQSPTHLIKTRGQQATLRCSPISGHTSVYWYQQALGLGLQFLLWYDEGEERNRGNFPPRFSGRQFPNYSSELNVNALELEDSALYLCASSFSDRGHGYTFGSGTRLTVV.

Note on this clonotype: At one end the junction does not follow the germline gene, possibly because of a read error. This chain links TRBV2 with TRBJ2-4; D is ambiguous. The germline CDR1 and CDR2 sequences are SNHLY and FYNNEI. The CDR3 contains 11 residues. CDR3 sequence (DNA): TGTGCCAGCAGTGACCCACGGTCCACCGACTTC. Translated, it gives CASSDPRSTDF.

Here the CDR3 reads CASSPRAGLAGALEETQYF. The CDR3 DNA reads TGTGCCAGCAGTCCCAGGGCGGGACTAGCGGGGGCCCTCGAAGAGACCCAGTACTTC. This chain connects TRBV2 to TRBJ2-5; 14 nucleotides match TRBD2. Trimming took 5 bases from V and 3 from J; bases not matched to a gene: 14. CDR3 size: 19 residues. CDR1 is SNHLY, CDR2 FYNNEI, per germline.

This clonotype has at least ten counts. The chain employs TRBV5-1 and TRBJ2-2, with 9 bases lining up with TRBD1. The V gene's germline CDR1 is SGHRS and CDR2 YFSETQ. The CDR3 is 15 amino acids. V trimming: 4 bases; J trimming: 3 bases; junction bases outside the gene matches: 4. The CDR3 DNA reads TGCGCCAGCAGCACCCGACAGGGGGACACCGGGGAGCTGTTTTTT. Protein: CASSTRQGDTGELFF.

The V call is TRBV7-2, the J call TRBJ1-4; 8 bases line up with TRBD1. From germline, CDR1 is SGHTA and CDR2 FQGNSA. V dropped 6 bases and J dropped 7; count of bases not matched to a gene: 13. The CDR3 is 16 residues long. CDR3 protein: CASRGTYRGDTEKLFF. The CDR3 DNA follows: TGTGCCAGCAGGGGAACCTACAGGGGGGACACTGAAAAACTGTTTTTT.

The rearrangement uses TRBV20-1 and TRBJ2-7; the match to TRBD1 covers 10 bases. CDR3 length equals 16 residues. V gave up 3 bases and J gave up 0 bases; unmatched junction bases: 8. CDR1 is DFQATT and CDR2 is SNEGSKA in the germline V gene (reference sequence). The CDR3 protein is CSASGTGTGVSYEQYF. CDR3 nucleotide sequence: TGCAGTGCTAGCGGAACCGGGACAGGGGTCTCCTACGAGCAGTACTTC.

The J gene is TRBJ2-7, the V gene TRBV7-4; 11 bases are a match to TRBD2. V was clipped by 5 bases and J by 5 bases; unmatched bases: 17. This CDR3 contains 18 residues. In germline, CDR1 is SGHVT, CDR2 SQSDAQ. The CDR3: CASSPGVVGSGRAHEQYF. CDR3 bases: TGTGCCAGCAGCCCAGGGGTGGTCGGTAGCGGGAGGGCCCACGAGCAGTACTTC.

This clonotype was seen a few times. The rearrangement joins TRBV15 to TRBJ1-1; D is undetermined. This CDR3 spans 15 amino acids. Germline CDR1 is LNHNV and CDR2 is YYDKDF (reference sequence). Trimming removed 0 bases at V and 1 base at J, with 9 bases between. The CDR3 nucleotides are TGTGCCACCAGCAGAGACAGGACCAAGAACACTGAAGCTTTCTTT. Translating it yields CATSRDRTKNTEAFF.

This clonotype appeared many times. The genes are TRBV30 and TRBJ2-5; tentative D call: TRBD1 (7 bases). CDR1 is GTSNPN, CDR2 SVGIG, per germline (reference sequence). V lost 5 bases, J lost 7 bases, and 14 bases lay in between. This CDR3 is built from 12 residues. The CDR3 nucleotides are TGTGCCTGGGGGGGGCAGGGGGGGACCCAGTACTTC. Its protein is CAWGGQGGTQYF.

This clonotype was recorded many times. This chain joins TRBV7-2 and TRBJ1-2; the D gene is possibly TRBD1 (6 bases). CDR3 length: 15 amino acids. V was clipped by 1 base and J by 8 bases, with 17 bases between them. CDR1 and CDR2 (germline): SGHTA, FQGNSA. The CDR3 sequence: CASSLEGGRFRGYTF. CDR3 DNA: TGTGCCAGCAGCTTAGAGGGGGGCAGGTTCAGGGGCTACACCTTC.

The V gene is TRBV20-1, the J gene TRBJ2-1; 8 bases line up with TRBD2. The CDR3 sequence is 16 residues long. V gave up 4 bases and J gave up 0 bases; unmatched junction bases: 8. Per germline, CDR1 DFQATT and CDR2 SNEGSKA (reference sequence). The CDR3 sequence is CSAMDSGASSYNEQFF. For the CDR3, the DNA is TGCAGTGCTATGGATAGCGGGGCGAGCTCCTACAATGAGCAGTTCTTC.

This chain connects TRBV19 to TRBJ2-7, with D unclear. There are 11 residues in the CDR3. Germline CDR1 is LNHDA and CDR2 is SQIVND (reference sequence). Deletions cut 7 bases from V and 3 bases from J, with 7 bases between. The CDR3 loop reads CASIGHYEQYF. CDR3 coding DNA: TGTGCCAGTATAGGCCACTACGAGCAGTACTTC.

The V call is TRBV19, the J call TRBJ1-2, with D perhaps TRBD1 (5 bases). This CDR3 comprises 17 residues. CDR1 and CDR2 from the germline V gene are LNHDA and SQIVND (reference sequence). V lost 4 bases and J 0 bases, leaving 18 bases between the germline ends. The CDR3 region is CASSTASGGASNYGYTF. The CDR3, as DNA: TGTGCCAGTAGTACCGCTAGCGGGGGAGCGTCTAACTATGGCTACACCTTC. The whole variable domain, remainder taken from reference TRBV19 and TRBJ1-2, is DGGITQSPKYLFRKEGQNVTLSCEQNLNHDAMYWYRQDPGQGLRLIYYSQIVNDFQKGDIAEGYSVSREKKESFPLTVTSAQKNPTAFYLCASSTASGGASNYGYTFGSGTRLTVV.

The gene calls are TRBV19 and TRBJ2-3, with D perhaps matching TRBD1 (5 bases). Trimming pared 3 bases from V and 1 base from J, leaving 8 bases between. This CDR3 is 14 amino acids long. Germline CDR1 reads LNHDA; CDR2 reads SQIVND (reference sequence). The CDR3 region has the DNA TGTGCCAGTAGTATTAAGACAGGCACAGATACGCAGTATTTT. Translation gives CASSIKTGTDTQYF.

The chain links TRBV19 to TRBJ1-5, with a tentative D call TRBD1 (6 bases). The V gene lost 5 bases and the J gene lost 6 bases, with 14 bases spanning the gap. The CDR3 contains 14 residues. CDR1 and CDR2 from the germline V gene are LNHDA and SQIVND (reference sequence). CDR3 sequence reads: CASSEQGYTQPQHF. CDR3 nucleotides: TGTGCCAGTAGTGAACAGGGTTATACTCAGCCCCAGCATTTT.